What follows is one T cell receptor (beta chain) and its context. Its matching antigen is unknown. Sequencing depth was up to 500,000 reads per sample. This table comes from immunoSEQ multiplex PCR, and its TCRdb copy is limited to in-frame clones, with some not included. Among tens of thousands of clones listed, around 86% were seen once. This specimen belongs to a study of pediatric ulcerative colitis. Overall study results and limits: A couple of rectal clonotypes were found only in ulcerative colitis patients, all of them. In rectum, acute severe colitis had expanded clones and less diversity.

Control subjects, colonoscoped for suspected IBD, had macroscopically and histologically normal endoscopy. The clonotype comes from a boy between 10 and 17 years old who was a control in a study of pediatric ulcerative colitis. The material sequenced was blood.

In nucleotides, the CDR3 is TGCGCCAGCAGCCCGCTACCGGGGACAGGGTGGAATGGGGCCAACGTCCTGACTTTC. This gives the protein CASSPLPGTGWNGANVLTF. The rearrangement uses TRBV4-1 and TRBJ2-6; 9 bases are a match to TRBD1. Germline values: CDR1 MGHRA, CDR2 YSYEKL. The ends lost 4 bases at V and 3 bases at J; junction bases unmatched: 13. The CDR3 runs to 19 residues.